The 8 T cell receptor beta chains in this list originate from one sample, sequenced in a study of blood T cell repertoires in COVID-19. Generated by immunoSEQ multiplex PCR, the TCRdb table keeps only in-frame clones and is missing some. This repertoire shows about 430,000 clones, over 75% found once; its top ten account for about 1.5%. Source material: PBMCs or T cells enriched from blood (not recorded which). The receptors come from a woman aged 18-29 years who had been exposed to COVID-19.

The chain recombines TRBV12-3 or TRBV12-4 with TRBJ2-7, with D tentatively TRBD2 (7 bases). This CDR3 is built from 11 residues. V was pared by 5 bases and J by 9 bases, with 11 bases between. CDR3 coding DNA: TGTGCCAGCAGTCATAGGGGGGGGCAGTACTTC. It yields the protein CASSHRGGQYF.

The chain is built from TRBV7-2 and TRBJ2-7; 10 nucleotides agree with TRBD2. Germline V CDR1 and CDR2: SGHTA, FQGNSA. The length of the CDR3 is 15 residues. V gave up 2 bases and J gave up 4 bases; unmatched junction bases: 5. The CDR3 nucleotides are TGTGCCAGCAGCTTACAGCGGGGGGGCTTTTACGAGCAGTACTTC. Its protein is CASSLQRGGFYEQYF. The whole variable domain, remainder taken from reference TRBV7-2 and TRBJ2-7, is GAGVSQSPSNKVTEKGKDVELRCDPISGHTALYWYRQSLGQGLEFLIYFQGNSAPDKSGLPSDRFSAERTGGSVSTLTIQRTQQEDSAVYLCASSLQRGGFYEQYFGPGTRLTVT.

J is TRBJ2-7 and V is TRBV3-1 (or the pseudogene TRBV3-2); D possibly corresponds to TRBD2 (6 bases). The CDR3 totals 14 residues. Trimming left V 3 bases short and J 0 bases short, with 9 bases between. Germline V gene lookup returns CDR1 LGHDT and CDR2 YNNKEL (reference sequence). The CDR3 region has the DNA TGTGCCAGCAGCCAGGAGGGCTTCTCCTACGAGCAGTACTTC. Its protein product is CASSQEGFSYEQYF.

The CDR3: CASSVAIWAKQETQYF. In nucleotides, the CDR3 is TGTGCCAGCAGCGTAGCTATATGGGCGAAACAAGAGACCCAGTACTTC. The V and J genes are TRBV9 and TRBJ2-5; D is unresolved. CDR3 size: 16 residues. CDR1 is SGDLS, CDR2 YYNGEE, per germline. V lost 0 bases to trimming and J lost 2 bases, with 14 bases between them.

The V call is TRBV29-1, the J call TRBJ1-1; the match to TRBD1 covers 7 bases. The CDR3 contains 15 residues. The V gene's germline CDR1 is SQVTM and CDR2 ANQGSEA. The junction had 10 bases not matched to a gene; V was cut back by 2 bases and J by 4 bases. The CDR3 DNA sequence: TGCAGCGTTGAACATCTGACAGGGATTCCCACTGAAGCTTTCTTT. Amino acid sequence: CSVEHLTGIPTEAFF.

The CDR3 is CASSFPPGSGTDTQYF. CDR3 coding DNA: TGTGCCAGCAGCTTTCCTCCAGGTTCGGGGACAGATACGCAGTATTTT. This chain connects TRBV7-9 to TRBJ2-3; D is possibly TRBD2 (5 bases). V was cut by 3 bases and J by 3 bases, with 16 bases left in between. CDR3 length equals 16 residues. Germline V gene sequence: CDR1 SEHNR, CDR2 FQNEAQ (reference sequence).

The V call is TRBV6-5, the J call TRBJ1-5; 7 bases are shared with TRBD1. The CDR3 is 14 residues long. Germline assignment: CDR1 MNHEY and CDR2 SVGAGI. V lost 5 bases and J lost 4; bases outside the gene matches: 5. The CDR3: CASSRGGSNQPQHF. The CDR3 DNA reads as TGTGCCAGCAGTCGAGGGGGCTCAAATCAGCCCCAGCATTTT.

J is TRBJ2-7 and V is TRBV19; 8 bases fit TRBD2. With 6 bases clipped from V and 4 bases from J, the junction kept 8 bases outside the gene matches. The CDR3 has 14 amino acids. Germline V gives CDR1 LNHDA, CDR2 SQIVND (reference sequence). In nucleotides, the CDR3 is TGTGCCAGTAGACAAGCGGGAGCCAAGTACGAGCAGTACTTC. The encoded protein is CASRQAGAKYEQYF. The complete variable domain, with remaining parts taken from reference TRBV19 and TRBJ2-7, reads DGGITQSPKYLFRKEGQNVTLSCEQNLNHDAMYWYRQDPGQGLRLIYYSQIVNDFQKGDIAEGYSVSREKKESFPLTVTSAQKNPTAFYLCASRQAGAKYEQYFGPGTRLTVT.